The next 14 T cell receptor beta chains were all read from a single sample in a study of early T cells in non-severe SARS-CoV-2 infection. From the 5' RACE reads, TCRdb called clonotypes with MiXCR, one entry per CDR3 protein. The data contain over 80,000 distinct CDR3 sequences, roughly 12% of them seen just once; the ten biggest clones take up 4.4%. The material was whole blood, obtained at baseline. These receptor sequences come from an adult who was a healthcare worker with PCR-confirmed SARS-CoV-2 infection or an uninfected control (not recorded which).

The V gene is TRBV5-1, the J gene TRBJ2-7; no clear D gene. The CDR3 has 13 residues. Per the germline V gene, CDR1 is SGHRS and CDR2 is YFSETQ. Trimming cost V 2 bases and J 0 bases, with 6 bases left between them. CDR3 nucleotide sequence: TGCGCCAGCAGCTTCACCCCCTCCTACGAGCAGTACTTC. This codes for CASSFTPSYEQYF.

The chain is built from TRBV7-3 and TRBJ2-2; no clear D gene. V dropped 2 bases and J dropped 1 base, with 5 bases sitting between them. The V gene's germline CDR1 is SGHTA and CDR2 FQGTGA. The CDR3 consists of 14 residues. The DNA for the CDR3 is TGTGCCAGCAGCTTACGGAAGAACACCGGGGAGCTGTTTTTT. Protein: CASSLRKNTGELFF. The full variable domain, with the rest looked up from reference TRBV7-3 and TRBJ2-2, is GAGVSQTPSNKVTEKGKYVELRCDPISGHTALYWYRQSLGQGPEFLIYFQGTGAADDSGLPNDRFFAVRPEGSVSTLKIQRTERGDSAVYLCASSLRKNTGELFFGEGSRLTVL.

This clonotype was seen a few times. This sequence joins TRBV5-1 and TRBJ1-2; D gene uncertain. Trimming cost V 2 bases and J 4 bases, with 9 bases left between them. The CDR3 is 13 residues long. In germline, CDR1 is SGHRS, CDR2 YFSETQ. The CDR3: CASSLDGTYGYTF. In nucleotides, the CDR3 is TGCGCCAGCAGCTTAGACGGAACCTATGGCTACACCTTC.

The chain uses TRBV9 and TRBJ1-6; no definite D call. The CDR3 is 12 amino acids. V was clipped by 3 bases and J by 9 bases, with 7 bases between them. CDR1 SGDLS and CDR2 YYNGEE come from the germline V gene. The CDR3 nucleotides read TGTGCCAGCAGCGCCGCCAGTTCACCCCTCCACTTT. This encodes CASSAASSPLHF.

The chain has TRBV5-5 and TRBJ2-1; TRBD1 or TRBD2 may be the D gene (6 bases each). Trimming took off 2 bases at V and 3 bases at J, with 12 bases between the two ends. CDR1 SGHKS and CDR2 YYEKEE come from the germline V gene (reference sequence). This CDR3 is 15 amino acids long. As DNA, the CDR3 is TGTGCCAGCAGCTTCGGGGGACAAGACTACAATGAGCAGTTCTTC. This encodes CASSFGGQDYNEQFF.

The chain joins TRBV19 to TRBJ2-1; TRBD2 aligns across 7 bases. Trimming cost V 1 base and J 5 bases; bases outside gene matches: 5. Germline V CDR1 and CDR2: LNHDA, SQIVND (reference sequence). This CDR3 spans 15 amino acids. The CDR3 is CASSIAGGGNNEQFF. DNA of the CDR3: TGTGCCAGTAGTATAGCGGGAGGCGGGAACAATGAGCAGTTCTTC.

This clonotype has a count of ten or more. The chain is built from TRBV12-3 or TRBV12-4 and TRBJ2-3; D not resolved. This CDR3 is built from 13 residues. Trimming took off 6 bases at V and 6 bases at J, with 13 bases between the two ends. The CDR3 here is CASRRPLGDTQYF. Here the CDR3 DNA reads TGTGCCAGCAGGAGGCCCCTGGGGGATACGCAGTATTTT.

The chain carries TRBV5-1 and TRBJ1-1; D not resolved. CDR1 and CDR2 (germline): SGHRS, YFSETQ. V shed 3 bases and J shed 1 base, with 7 bases lying between them. The CDR3 totals 13 residues. The CDR3 spells CASSSQTNTEAFF. In DNA, the CDR3 is TGCGCCAGCAGCTCCCAGACGAACACTGAAGCTTTCTTT.

At least ten counts were recorded for this clonotype. The rearrangement joins TRBV6-6 to TRBJ1-5; D perhaps matches TRBD1 (6 bases). V was clipped by 10 bases and J by 4 bases, with 14 bases between them. The CDR3 spans 13 residues. Per germline, CDR1 MNHNY and CDR2 SVGAGI (reference sequence). Written as DNA, the CDR3 is TGTGCCACCCACAGGGAGGCTAATCAGCCCCAGCATTTT. Protein product: CATHREANQPQHF.

The chain combines TRBV2 with TRBJ2-3; a possible D gene is TRBD2 (7 bases). The CDR3 consists of 12 residues. Trimming stripped 7 bases from V and 6 bases from J, with 11 bases between. In germline, CDR1 is SNHLY, CDR2 FYNNEI. The CDR3 loop is CASKGGTDTQYF. For the CDR3, the DNA is TGTGCCAGCAAGGGGGGGACGGATACGCAGTATTTT.

The rearrangement joins TRBV14 to TRBJ1-2; D is undetermined. This CDR3 comprises 13 residues. CDR1 is SGHDN and CDR2 is FVKESK in the germline V gene. Trimming shortened V by 3 bases and J by 0 bases, and 5 bases separated the two germline ends. CDR3 region: CASSQSSNYGYTF. For the CDR3, the DNA is TGTGCCAGCAGCCAGAGCTCTAACTATGGCTACACCTTC.

V gene TRBV3-1 combines with J gene TRBJ2-2; D remains ambiguous. The V gene's germline CDR1 is LGHDT and CDR2 YNNKEL (reference sequence). Deletions cut 6 bases from V and 6 bases from J, with 11 bases between. The CDR3 consists of 13 residues. CDR3 region: CASRDRPSGELFF. In nucleotides, the CDR3 is TGTGCCAGCAGGGACCGCCCATCCGGGGAGCTGTTTTTT.

J is TRBJ1-3 and V is TRBV2; D possibly corresponds to TRBD1 (5 bases). Germline CDR1 reads SNHLY; CDR2 reads FYNNEI. V lost 3 bases and J 0 bases, leaving 6 bases between the germline ends. There are 14 residues in the CDR3. The CDR3 is CASSDQGSGNTIYF. The CDR3 DNA sequence: TGTGCCAGCAGTGACCAGGGCTCTGGAAACACCATATATTTT.

This clonotype was counted only a few times. The rearrangement links TRBV12-3 or TRBV12-4 to TRBJ2-1, with 10 bases lining up with TRBD2. The CDR3 extends over 19 amino acids. V was pared by 5 bases and J by 5 bases, with 18 bases of the junction left unmatched. This CDR3 reads CASSPSALSIAGGDNEQFF. The CDR3 coding sequence is TGTGCCAGCAGTCCCTCTGCCCTATCAATAGCGGGAGGAGACAATGAGCAGTTCTTC.